These 27 T cell receptor beta chains were all obtained from the same sample, sequenced in a study of blood T cell repertoires in COVID-19. Using immunoSEQ multiplex PCR, the repertoire was profiled, and TCRdb retains in-frame clones only, with some absent. The sample carries 130,000 to 150,000 clones, 70% to 80% recorded once. The sequencing sample was made of peripheral blood. These TCRs come from a woman aged 70-85 years with COVID-19, enrolled during active disease.

The chain uses TRBV5-1 and TRBJ2-3, with a possible D match to TRBD2 (5 bases). The CDR3 sequence is 15 residues long. V lost 3 bases and J 0 bases, leaving 11 bases between the germline ends. From germline, CDR1 is SGHRS and CDR2 YFSETQ. The DNA for the CDR3 is TGCGCCAGCAGCTCTTCGGGAACTAGCACAGATACGCAGTATTTT. Translating gives CASSSSGTSTDTQYF.

This sequence joins TRBV5-1 and TRBJ2-2; TRBD1 is a possible D gene (6 bases). Trimming took 4 bases from V and 4 from J, leaving 20 bases between them. The CDR3 is 17 residues long. Germline lookup yields CDR1 SGHRS and CDR2 YFSETQ. The CDR3 DNA sequence: TGCGCCAGCAGCCTACCTGGGAAACAGGGAAGCACCGGGGAGCTGTTTTTT. Translated: CASSLPGKQGSTGELFF.

The chain couples TRBV15 to TRBJ2-3; D not resolved. From germline, CDR1 is LNHNV and CDR2 YYDKDF (reference sequence). CDR3 size: 13 residues. Trimming left V 8 bases short and J 6 bases short, with 15 bases between. This CDR3 is CATGVPPVDTQYF. The CDR3 DNA reads as TGTGCCACCGGAGTTCCCCCTGTGGATACGCAGTATTTT.

This chain links TRBV7-3 with TRBJ1-2; TRBD1 aligns across 7 bases. CDR1 and CDR2 from the germline V gene are SGHTA and FQGTGA. This CDR3 has 14 residues. Unmatched junction bases numbered 15, after V lost 9 bases and J lost 8 bases. This CDR3 reads CASSGSSGGHGYTF. The DNA for the CDR3 is TGTGCCAGTAGCGGTTCCTCAGGGGGTCACGGCTACACCTTC.

V and J are TRBV3-1 (or the pseudogene TRBV3-2) and TRBJ2-2; a possible D gene is TRBD1 (6 bases). The germline CDR1 and CDR2 sequences are LGHDT and YNNKEL (reference sequence). Trimming left V 0 bases short and J 0 bases short, with 11 bases between. The CDR3 runs 17 residues. The CDR3 here is CASSQEPQGPNTGELFF. The CDR3 coding sequence is TGTGCCAGCAGCCAAGAGCCACAGGGCCCGAACACCGGGGAGCTGTTTTTT.

This clone was detected only a few times. The rearrangement uses TRBV7-9 and TRBJ1-2; D perhaps matches TRBD1 (6 bases). Germline V gene lookup returns CDR1 SEHNR and CDR2 FQNEAQ (reference sequence). Trimming stripped 7 bases from V and 4 bases from J, with 19 bases between. This CDR3 region has 15 residues. The CDR3 region is CASTRSSGGFYGYTF. CDR3 nucleotides: TGTGCCAGCACCCGATCCTCGGGGGGCTTCTATGGCTACACCTTC.

The CDR3 region is CASSESPAGGGNTIYF. The CDR3 region has the DNA TGTGCCAGCAGTGAATCTCCGGCAGGGGGCGGAAACACCATATATTTT. The rearrangement joins TRBV2 to TRBJ1-3; TRBD1 matches 8 bases. CDR1 and CDR2 (germline): SNHLY, FYNNEI. The CDR3 is 16 amino acids. After removal of 2 bases from V and 4 bases from J, the junction contained 7 bases not matched to a gene.

The chain links TRBV27 to TRBJ2-7; 7 bases align to TRBD2. Germline CDR1 reads MNHEY; CDR2 reads SMNVEV (reference sequence). With 3 bases clipped from V and 6 bases from J, the junction kept 5 bases outside the gene matches. This CDR3 spans 13 amino acids. CDR3 in amino acids: CASSFGGYGEQYF. The CDR3, as DNA: TGTGCCAGCAGTTTCGGGGGGTACGGCGAGCAGTACTTC.

CDR3: CASSRTGGFYEQYF. The CDR3 coding sequence is TGTGCCAGCAGTCGGACGGGAGGGTTCTACGAGCAGTACTTC. The V gene is TRBV2, the J gene TRBJ2-7; 8 nucleotides agree with TRBD2. CDR3 length: 14 amino acids. Germline CDR1 and CDR2: SNHLY and FYNNEI. V lost 5 bases and J lost 3; bases outside the gene matches: 6.

CDR3 residues: CASSEGSDRAGQPQHF. In DNA form, the CDR3 reads TGTGCCAGCAGTGAAGGATCGGACAGGGCGGGTCAGCCCCAGCATTTT. The V and J genes are TRBV2 and TRBJ1-5, with 8 positions matching TRBD1. V gave up 1 base and J gave up 6 bases; unmatched junction bases: 8. This CDR3 contains 16 residues. Germline loops: CDR1 SNHLY, CDR2 FYNNEI.

This chain joins TRBV7-2 and TRBJ1-4; D not resolved. CDR3 length equals 17 residues. Trimming took 5 bases from V and 8 from J, leaving 24 bases between them. The germline V gene encodes CDR1 SGHTA and CDR2 FQGNSA. The CDR3 DNA is TGTGCCAGCAGCCTGGGTGTCGGGGTGTCCGGGAGAGAAAAACTGTTTTTT. This gives the protein CASSLGVGVSGREKLFF.

This rearrangement joins TRBV28 to TRBJ1-1, with D maybe TRBD1 (6 bases). V was clipped by 10 bases and J by 7 bases, with 19 bases between them. The CDR3 runs to 13 residues. Germline CDR1 and CDR2: MDHEN and SYDVKM. For the CDR3, the DNA is TGTGCCACACAATGGGGAGGGGGGCGTGAAGCTTTCTTT. Protein sequence: CATQWGGGREAFF.

The gene calls are TRBV6-2 or TRBV6-3 and TRBJ1-6, with TRBD1 as a possible D gene (6 bases). The germline V and J ends were trimmed by 5 bases and 8 bases, with 10 bases remaining between them. The CDR3 covers 13 residues. Per the germline V gene, CDR1 is MNHEY and CDR2 is SVGEGT. The CDR3 is CASSQNRDSPLHF. For the CDR3, the DNA is TGTGCCAGCAGTCAAAACAGGGATTCACCCCTCCACTTT.

The rearrangement joins TRBV5-4 to TRBJ2-7; D possibly corresponds to TRBD1 (6 bases). Trimming shortened V by 4 bases and J by 5 bases, and 13 bases separated the two germline ends. The CDR3 spans 13 residues. Germline V lookup: CDR1 SGHNT, CDR2 YYREEE (reference sequence). Here the CDR3 DNA reads TGTGCCAGCAGCCCCCCAGGGGTCCACGAGCAGTACTTC. Translated: CASSPPGVHEQYF. Using reference TRBV5-4 and TRBJ2-7 for the parts outside the CDR3, the full variable domain is ETGVTQSPTHLIKTRGQQVTLRCSSQSGHNTVSWYQQALGQGPQFIFQYYREEENGRGNFPPRFSGLQFPNYSSELNVNALELDDSALYLCASSPPGVHEQYFGPGTRLTVT.

A few counts support this clone. The V call is TRBV5-6, the J call TRBJ1-3, with a weak D call TRBD1 (5 bases). Germline CDR1 reads SGHDT; CDR2 reads YYEEEE. Trimming shortened V by 0 bases and J by 2 bases, and 15 bases separated the two germline ends. There are 17 residues in the CDR3. CDR3 in DNA: TGTGCCAGCAGCTTGGGCAGGGCAAATGAAGCTGGAAACACCATATATTTT. As protein: CASSLGRANEAGNTIYF.

The genes are TRBV14 and TRBJ1-4; no reliable D call. Trimming took 4 bases from V and 8 from J, leaving 14 bases between them. This CDR3 contains 14 residues. Per germline, CDR1 SGHDN and CDR2 FVKESK. For the CDR3, the DNA is TGTGCCAGCAGCCTCTCGCTGGGGAGGGAAAAACTGTTTTTT. Its translation: CASSLSLGREKLFF.

The chain uses TRBV30 and TRBJ2-1, with 9 bases matching TRBD2. This CDR3 is built from 16 residues. Germline CDR1 and CDR2: GTSNPN and SVGIG (reference sequence). Trimming removed 3 bases from V and 3 bases from J; junction bases left unmatched: 9. CDR3 sequence reads: CAWRRARGGRYNEQFF. CDR3 in DNA: TGTGCCTGGAGAAGGGCGCGGGGGGGCCGCTACAATGAGCAGTTCTTC.

V usage is TRBV2 and J usage is TRBJ1-2; no clear D gene. Trimming left V 2 bases short and J 0 bases short, with 13 bases between. Germline CDR1 is SNHLY and CDR2 is FYNNEI. The CDR3 sequence is 16 residues long. The CDR3 DNA reads TGTGCCAGCAGTGAAAGAGGATCGGGGTCTAACTATGGCTACACCTTC. Protein: CASSERGSGSNYGYTF. Complete variable domain (other parts from reference TRBV2 and TRBJ1-2): EPEVTQTPSHQVTQMGQEVILRCVPISNHLYFYWYRQILGQKVEFLVSFYNNEISEKSEIFDDQFSVERPDGSNFTLKIRSTKLEDSAMYFCASSERGSGSNYGYTFGSGTRLTVV.

The CDR3 loop is CASSQEGTGYGYTF. The CDR3 DNA sequence: TGTGCCAGCAGCCAAGAGGGGACAGGGTATGGCTACACCTTC. The V and J genes are TRBV4-2 and TRBJ1-2; TRBD1 aligns across 9 bases. Per the germline V gene, CDR1 is LGHNA and CDR2 is YNFKEQ. Trimming at V came to 0 bases and at J to 5 bases, leaving 1 base not matched to a gene. The CDR3 covers 14 residues.

The chain carries TRBV6-6 and TRBJ2-7; 9 positions agree with TRBD1. The junction had 7 bases not matched to a gene; V was cut back by 2 bases and J by 5 bases. Germline CDR1 and CDR2: MNHNY and SVGAGI (reference sequence). The CDR3 length is 15 residues. The DNA of the CDR3 is TGTGCCAGCAGTTACCCGGGACAGGGAGTCAACGAGCAGTACTTC. This codes for CASSYPGQGVNEQYF.

This sequence joins TRBV5-6 and TRBJ2-2, with 9 bases identical to TRBD2. CDR1 and CDR2 from the germline V gene are SGHDT and YYEEEE. CDR3 size: 16 residues. With V trimmed by 6 bases and J by 2 bases, 8 bases remained unmatched. The CDR3 nucleotides read TGTGCCAGCATCGGGCTAGCGGGGCTTAACACCGGGGAGCTGTTTTTT. Translated: CASIGLAGLNTGELFF.

The genes are TRBV5-4 and TRBJ2-3, with TRBD2 matching over 9 bases. In germline, CDR1 is SGHNT, CDR2 YYREEE (reference sequence). CDR3 length: 16 residues. Trimming at V came to 4 bases and at J to 0 bases, leaving 6 bases not matched to a gene. As DNA, the CDR3 is TGTGCCAGCAGCCCTAGAGCGGGGGGTAGCACAGATACGCAGTATTTT. This codes for CASSPRAGGSTDTQYF.

The chain recombines TRBV13 with TRBJ1-2; D is ambiguous. Germline V gene sequence: CDR1 PRHDT, CDR2 FYEKMQ (reference sequence). The CDR3 is 15 residues long. V was pared by 3 bases and J by 0 bases, with 11 bases between. The CDR3 is CASSFRGGANYGYTF. The CDR3 DNA reads TGTGCCAGCAGCTTTCGTGGCGGAGCTAACTATGGCTACACCTTC.

This rearrangement joins TRBV5-5 to TRBJ2-3, with D perhaps matching TRBD2 (5 bases). This CDR3 is built from 13 residues. Per the germline V gene, CDR1 is SGHKS and CDR2 is YYEKEE (reference sequence). V was clipped by 0 bases and J by 10 bases, with 12 bases between them. CDR3 DNA: TGTGCCAGCAGCTTGGAGGAGGCGAGGGCGCAGTATTTT. This encodes CASSLEEARAQYF.

The chain joins TRBV30 to TRBJ1-6; 7 bases agree with TRBD1. This CDR3 has 17 residues. The germline CDR1 and CDR2 sequences are GTSNPN and SVGIG (reference sequence). V gave up 1 base and J gave up 7 bases; unmatched junction bases: 13. The CDR3 region has the DNA TGTGCCTGGAGTGCGGGACAGCCGCATATTTTCAATTCACCCCTCCACTTT. Amino acid sequence: CAWSAGQPHIFNSPLHF. Looking up the rest from reference TRBV30 and TRBJ1-6 gives the full variable domain: SQTIHQWPATLVQPVGSPLSLECTVEGTSNPNLYWYRQAAGRGLQLLFYSVGIGQISSEVPQNLSASRPQDRQFILSSKKLLLSDSGFYLCAWSAGQPHIFNSPLHFGNGTRLTVT.

The sample holds one count of this clone. DNA of the CDR3: TGTGCCAGCAGTTACAACAGGGATGTTCAGCCCCAGCATTTT. It encodes CASSYNRDVQPQHF. This sequence joins TRBV6-5 and TRBJ1-5; the D gene is possibly TRBD1 (6 bases). Germline CDR1 reads MNHEY; CDR2 reads SVGAGI. CDR3 length: 14 amino acids. V gave up 2 bases and J gave up 6 bases, with 11 bases separating them.

V and J are TRBV10-3 and TRBJ1-5; possibly TRBD1 for D (5 bases). The germline V and J ends were trimmed by 4 bases and 6 bases, with 10 bases remaining between them. The germline CDR1 and CDR2 sequences are ENHRY and SYGVKD. The CDR3 loop spans 13 amino acids. The CDR3 spells CAISGGDRQPQHF. The CDR3 bases are TGTGCCATCAGTGGGGGGGATCGTCAGCCCCAGCATTTT.